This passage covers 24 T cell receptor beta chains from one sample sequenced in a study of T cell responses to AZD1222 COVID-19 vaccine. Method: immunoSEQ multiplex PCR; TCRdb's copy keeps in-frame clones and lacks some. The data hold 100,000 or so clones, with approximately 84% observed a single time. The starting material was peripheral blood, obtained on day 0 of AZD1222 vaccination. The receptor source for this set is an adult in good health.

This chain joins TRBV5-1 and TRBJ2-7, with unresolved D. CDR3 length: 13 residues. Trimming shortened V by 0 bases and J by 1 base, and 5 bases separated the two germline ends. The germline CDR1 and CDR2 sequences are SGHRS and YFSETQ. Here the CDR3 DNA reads TGCGCCAGCAGCTTGGCCCAGTCCTACGAGCAGTACTTC. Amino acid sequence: CASSLAQSYEQYF.

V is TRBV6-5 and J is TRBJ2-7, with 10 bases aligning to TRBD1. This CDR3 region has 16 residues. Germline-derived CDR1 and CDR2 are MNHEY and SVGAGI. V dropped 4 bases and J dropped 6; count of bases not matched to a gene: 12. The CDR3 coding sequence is TGTGCCAGCAGTTCTACCGGGACAGGGGTCTCACGCGAGCAGTACTTC. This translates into CASSSTGTGVSREQYF.

Written as DNA, the CDR3 is TGTGCCAGCAGCTTAACCCGGACAGGGTACACAGATACGCAGTATTTT. Encoded protein: CASSLTRTGYTDTQYF. The V and J genes are TRBV7-8 and TRBJ2-3, with 8 bases identical to TRBD1. Germline V gene data show CDR1 as SGHVS and CDR2 as FQNEAQ. This CDR3 has 16 amino acids. J lost 2 bases, V lost 2 bases, and 6 bases had no gene match.

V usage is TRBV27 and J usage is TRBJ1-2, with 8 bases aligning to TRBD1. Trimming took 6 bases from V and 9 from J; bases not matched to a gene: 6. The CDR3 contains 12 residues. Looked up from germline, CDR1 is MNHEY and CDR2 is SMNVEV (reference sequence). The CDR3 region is CASRLTGGSYTF. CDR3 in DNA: TGTGCCAGCAGATTAACAGGGGGTAGCTACACCTTC.

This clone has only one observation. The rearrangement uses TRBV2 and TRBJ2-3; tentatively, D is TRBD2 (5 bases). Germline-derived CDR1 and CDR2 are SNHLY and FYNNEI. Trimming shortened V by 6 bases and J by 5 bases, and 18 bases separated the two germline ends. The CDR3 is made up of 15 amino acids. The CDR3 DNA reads TGTGCCAGCAGCGTCGGAAGGGAGCGCGGAGATACGCAGTATTTT. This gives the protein CASSVGRERGDTQYF.

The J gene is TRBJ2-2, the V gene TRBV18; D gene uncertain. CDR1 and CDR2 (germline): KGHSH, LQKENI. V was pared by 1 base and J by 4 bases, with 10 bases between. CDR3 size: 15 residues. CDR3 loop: CASSPLTSGTGELFF. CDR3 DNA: TGTGCCAGCTCACCACTTACGTCGGGCACCGGGGAGCTGTTTTTT.

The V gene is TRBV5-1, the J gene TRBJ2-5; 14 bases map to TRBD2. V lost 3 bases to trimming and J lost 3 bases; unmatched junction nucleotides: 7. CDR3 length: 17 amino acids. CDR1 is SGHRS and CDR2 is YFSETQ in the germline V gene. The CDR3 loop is CASSSFPTSGREETQYF. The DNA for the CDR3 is TGCGCCAGCAGCTCTTTCCCGACTAGCGGGAGGGAAGAGACCCAGTACTTC.

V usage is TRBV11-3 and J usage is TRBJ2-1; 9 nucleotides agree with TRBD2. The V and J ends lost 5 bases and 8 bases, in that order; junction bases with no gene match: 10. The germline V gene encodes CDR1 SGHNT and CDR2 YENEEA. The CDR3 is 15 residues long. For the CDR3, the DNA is TGTGCCAGCAGCCCTACACGGACTAGCGTCTATGAGCAGTTCTTC. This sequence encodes CASSPTRTSVYEQFF. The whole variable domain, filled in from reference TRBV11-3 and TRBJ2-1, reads EAGVVQSPRYKIIEKKQPVAFWCNPISGHNTLYWYLQNLGQGPELLIRYENEEAVDDSQLPKDRFSAERLKGVDSTLKIQPAELGDSAVYLCASSPTRTSVYEQFFGPGTRLTVL.

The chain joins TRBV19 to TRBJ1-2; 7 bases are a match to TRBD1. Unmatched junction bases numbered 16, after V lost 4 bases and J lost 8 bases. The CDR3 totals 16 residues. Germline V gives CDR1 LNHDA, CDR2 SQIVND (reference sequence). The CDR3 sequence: CASSTPFRGSVEGYTF. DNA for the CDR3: TGTGCCAGTAGTACACCCTTCAGGGGGTCGGTCGAAGGCTACACCTTC.

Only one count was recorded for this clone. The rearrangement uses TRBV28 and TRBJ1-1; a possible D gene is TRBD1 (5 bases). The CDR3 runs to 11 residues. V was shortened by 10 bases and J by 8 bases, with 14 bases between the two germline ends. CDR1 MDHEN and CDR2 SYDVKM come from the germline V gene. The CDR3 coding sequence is TGTGCCACCAATTGGGGGAGAGAAGCTTTCTTT. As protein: CATNWGREAFF.

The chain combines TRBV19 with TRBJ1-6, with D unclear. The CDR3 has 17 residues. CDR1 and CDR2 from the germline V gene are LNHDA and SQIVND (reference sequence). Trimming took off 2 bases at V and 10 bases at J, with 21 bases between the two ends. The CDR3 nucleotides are TGTGCCAGTAGTATACGAGGACTACTCCCGACCATGTCACCCCTCCACTTT. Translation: CASSIRGLLPTMSPLHF.

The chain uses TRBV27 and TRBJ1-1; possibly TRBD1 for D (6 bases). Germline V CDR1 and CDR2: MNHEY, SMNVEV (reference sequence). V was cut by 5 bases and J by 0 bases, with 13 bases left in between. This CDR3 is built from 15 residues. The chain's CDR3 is CASSTAQGLNTEAFF. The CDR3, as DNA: TGTGCCAGCAGTACGGCACAGGGATTGAACACTGAAGCTTTCTTT.

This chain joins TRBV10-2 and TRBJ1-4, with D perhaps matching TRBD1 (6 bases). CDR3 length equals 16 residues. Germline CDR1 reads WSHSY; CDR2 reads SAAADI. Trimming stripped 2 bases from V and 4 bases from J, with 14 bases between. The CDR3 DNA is TGCGCCAGCAGTGAGATAAGAGGGGGGGGTAATGAAAAACTGTTTTTT. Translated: CASSEIRGGGNEKLFF.

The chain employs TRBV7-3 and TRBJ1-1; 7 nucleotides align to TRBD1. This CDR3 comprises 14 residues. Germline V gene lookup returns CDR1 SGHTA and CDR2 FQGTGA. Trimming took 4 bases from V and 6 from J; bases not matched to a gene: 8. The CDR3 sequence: CASSSTGWGAEAFF. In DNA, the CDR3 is TGTGCCAGCAGCTCGACAGGGTGGGGTGCTGAAGCTTTCTTT.

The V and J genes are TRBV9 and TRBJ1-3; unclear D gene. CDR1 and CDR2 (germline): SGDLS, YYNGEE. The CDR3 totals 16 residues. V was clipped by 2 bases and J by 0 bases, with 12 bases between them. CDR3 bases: TGTGCCAGCAGCGTTAGTGTTGGAAACTCTGGAAACACCATATATTTT. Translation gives CASSVSVGNSGNTIYF.

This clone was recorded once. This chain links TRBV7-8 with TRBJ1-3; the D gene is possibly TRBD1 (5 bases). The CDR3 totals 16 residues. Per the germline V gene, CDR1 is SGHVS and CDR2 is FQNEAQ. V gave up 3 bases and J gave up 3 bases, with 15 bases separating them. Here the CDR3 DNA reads TGTGCCAGCAGCTTGTCGGCCTCGGGGGTTGGAAACACCATATATTTT. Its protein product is CASSLSASGVGNTIYF.

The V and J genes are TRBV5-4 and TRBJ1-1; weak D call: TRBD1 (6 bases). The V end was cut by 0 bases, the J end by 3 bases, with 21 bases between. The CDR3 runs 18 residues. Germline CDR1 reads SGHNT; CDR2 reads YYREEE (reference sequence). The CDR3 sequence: CASSLAGSWGRRDTEAFF. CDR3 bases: TGTGCCAGCAGCTTGGCCGGTTCGTGGGGGCGCAGGGACACTGAAGCTTTCTTT.

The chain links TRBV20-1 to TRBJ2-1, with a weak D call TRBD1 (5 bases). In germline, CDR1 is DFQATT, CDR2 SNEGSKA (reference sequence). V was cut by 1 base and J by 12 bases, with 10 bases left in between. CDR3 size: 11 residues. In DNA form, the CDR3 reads TGCAGTGCTAGAGTGGGGCATAGGCAGTTCTTC. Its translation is CSARVGHRQFF.

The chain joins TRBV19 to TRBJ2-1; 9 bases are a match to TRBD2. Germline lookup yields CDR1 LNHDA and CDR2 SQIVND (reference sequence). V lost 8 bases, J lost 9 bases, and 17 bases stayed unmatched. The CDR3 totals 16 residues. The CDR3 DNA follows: TGTGCCAGTGGCCCACTTGGGGCTAGCGGGGAGGGTGAGCAGTTCTTC. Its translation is CASGPLGASGEGEQFF.

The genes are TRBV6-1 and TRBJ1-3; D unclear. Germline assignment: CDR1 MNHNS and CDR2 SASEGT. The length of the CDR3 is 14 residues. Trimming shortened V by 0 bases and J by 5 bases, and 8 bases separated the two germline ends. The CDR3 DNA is TGTGCCAGCAGTGAAGCTCCATCTAGAAACACCATATATTTT. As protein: CASSEAPSRNTIYF.

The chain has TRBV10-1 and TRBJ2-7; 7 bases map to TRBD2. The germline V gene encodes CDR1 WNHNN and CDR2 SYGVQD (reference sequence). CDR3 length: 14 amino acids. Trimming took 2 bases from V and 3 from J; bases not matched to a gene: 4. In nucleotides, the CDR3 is TGCGCCAGCAGTGAGGGGACTACCCACTACGAGCAGTACTTC. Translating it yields CASSEGTTHYEQYF.

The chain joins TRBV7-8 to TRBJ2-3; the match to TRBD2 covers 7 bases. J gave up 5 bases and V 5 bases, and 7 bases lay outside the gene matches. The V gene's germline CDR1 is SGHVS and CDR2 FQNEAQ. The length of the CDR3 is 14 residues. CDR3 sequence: CASSPRERGDTQYF. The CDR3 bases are TGTGCCAGCAGCCCCCGGGAGCGGGGAGATACGCAGTATTTT. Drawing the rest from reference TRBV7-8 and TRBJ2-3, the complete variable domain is GAGVSQSPRYKVAKRGQDVALRCDPISGHVSLFWYQQALGQGPEFLTYFQNEAQLDKSGLPSDRFFAERPEGSVSTLKIQRTQQEDSAVYLCASSPRERGDTQYFGPGTRLTVL.

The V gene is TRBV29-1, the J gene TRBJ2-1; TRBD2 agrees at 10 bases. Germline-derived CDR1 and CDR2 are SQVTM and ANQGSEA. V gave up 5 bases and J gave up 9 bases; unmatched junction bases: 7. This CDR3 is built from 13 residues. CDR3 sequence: CSVRPSGSGEQFF. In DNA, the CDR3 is TGCAGCGTTCGGCCTAGCGGGAGCGGTGAGCAGTTCTTC.

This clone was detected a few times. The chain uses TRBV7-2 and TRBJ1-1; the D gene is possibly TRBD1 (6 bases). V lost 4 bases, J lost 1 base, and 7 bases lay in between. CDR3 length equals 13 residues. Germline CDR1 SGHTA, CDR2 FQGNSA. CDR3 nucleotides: TGTGCCAGCAGCTGGACAGCGAACACTGAAGCTTTCTTT. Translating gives CASSWTANTEAFF.